A single sample gave rise to the 9 T cell receptor beta chains below, sequenced in a study of cytomegalovirus exposure and HLA in healthy donors. The PCR was carried out with 60 Vbeta primers and 13 Jbeta primers. The table came from immunoSEQ multiplex PCR; TCRdb's copy has only in-frame clones and leaves some out. The sample has about 180,000 clones; roughly 87% are singletons. Sequenced input: PBMCs. These receptors were obtained from a man in his forties or fifties in good health and CMV-seronegative.

Written as DNA, the CDR3 is TGTGCCAGCAGCTTAGTGTCGAGCACCGGGGAGCTGTTTTTT. Amino acid sequence: CASSLVSSTGELFF. The genes are TRBV11-3 and TRBJ2-2; D is ambiguous. Germline loops: CDR1 SGHNT, CDR2 YENEEA. Trimming removed 1 base from V and 4 bases from J, with 7 bases in between. The CDR3 is 14 residues long.

This chain uses TRBV5-1 with TRBJ2-1, with TRBD1 matching 9 bases. J gave up 4 bases and V 1 base, and 6 bases lay outside the gene matches. This CDR3 is built from 16 residues. CDR1 and CDR2 (germline): SGHRS, YFSETQ. CDR3 bases: TGCGCCAGCAGCTTGTGGCCGGGACAGGGTTACAATGAGCAGTTCTTC. Translated, it gives CASSLWPGQGYNEQFF.

The chain has TRBV20-1 and TRBJ1-1, with D maybe TRBD1 (5 bases). In germline, CDR1 is DFQATT, CDR2 SNEGSKA (reference sequence). This CDR3 spans 11 amino acids. Trimming removed 3 bases from V and 7 bases from J, with 9 bases in between. The CDR3 DNA reads as TGCAGTGCTAGGCCTAGGGGTGAAGCTTTCTTT. Its protein product is CSARPRGEAFF.

The V call is TRBV7-3, the J call TRBJ2-3, with TRBD2 matching 11 bases. The germline V gene encodes CDR1 SGHTA and CDR2 FQGTGA. J lost 5 bases, V lost 0 bases, and 1 base had no gene match. This CDR3 is 15 amino acids long. CDR3 bases: TGTGCCAGCAGCTTAACTAGCGGGAGGGAAGATACGCAGTATTTT. Amino acids: CASSLTSGREDTQYF. Full variable domain (outside the CDR3, taken from reference TRBV7-3 and TRBJ2-3): GAGVSQTPSNKVTEKGKYVELRCDPISGHTALYWYRQSLGQGPEFLIYFQGTGAADDSGLPNDRFFAVRPEGSVSTLKIQRTERGDSAVYLCASSLTSGREDTQYFGPGTRLTVL.

The J gene is TRBJ2-7, the V gene TRBV2, with 9 bases lining up with TRBD1. This CDR3 has 13 residues. The germline V gene has CDR1 SNHLY and CDR2 FYNNEI. J was trimmed by 7 bases and V by 8 bases; bases with no gene match: 9. CDR3 residues: CASAGQGRREQYF. The DNA for the CDR3 is TGTGCCAGCGCAGGACAGGGGCGACGGGAGCAGTACTTC.

The V and J genes are TRBV29-1 and TRBJ2-1; D ambiguous. CDR1 is SQVTM, CDR2 ANQGSEA, per germline. This CDR3 has 12 amino acids. V was shortened by 4 bases and J by 3 bases, with 7 bases between the two germline ends. Here the CDR3 reads CSVGRNYNEQFF. CDR3 nucleotide sequence: TGCAGCGTTGGCAGGAACTACAATGAGCAGTTCTTC.

The sample holds one count of this clone. This chain uses TRBV4-3 with TRBJ2-5, with 10 bases aligning to TRBD2. Looked up from germline, CDR1 is LGHNA and CDR2 is YSLEER. V dropped 5 bases and J dropped 2; count of bases not matched to a gene: 5. This CDR3 contains 15 residues. The CDR3 DNA reads as TGCGCCAGCAGCAAAGGACTAGCGGTTCAAGAGACCCAGTACTTC. Its translation is CASSKGLAVQETQYF.

The gene calls are TRBV30 and TRBJ1-1, with D possibly matching TRBD1 (6 bases). The CDR3 extends over 12 amino acids. Germline V gene lookup returns CDR1 GTSNPN and CDR2 SVGIG (reference sequence). Trimming shortened V by 5 bases and J by 2 bases, and 9 bases separated the two germline ends. The CDR3 DNA reads as TGTGCCTGGGAACAGGGTAACACTGAAGCTTTCTTT. As protein: CAWEQGNTEAFF.

In its sample, this clone was seen a few times. This chain uses TRBV28 with TRBJ1-2, with D maybe TRBD1 (6 bases). CDR1 is MDHEN and CDR2 is SYDVKM in the germline V gene. The CDR3 contains 15 residues. The ends were cut back, 5 bases at V and 4 bases at J, with 17 bases in the middle. CDR3 nucleotide sequence: TGTGCCAGCAGTCAGGACCTAAGGGGGATCTATGGCTACACCTTC. This gives the protein CASSQDLRGIYGYTF.